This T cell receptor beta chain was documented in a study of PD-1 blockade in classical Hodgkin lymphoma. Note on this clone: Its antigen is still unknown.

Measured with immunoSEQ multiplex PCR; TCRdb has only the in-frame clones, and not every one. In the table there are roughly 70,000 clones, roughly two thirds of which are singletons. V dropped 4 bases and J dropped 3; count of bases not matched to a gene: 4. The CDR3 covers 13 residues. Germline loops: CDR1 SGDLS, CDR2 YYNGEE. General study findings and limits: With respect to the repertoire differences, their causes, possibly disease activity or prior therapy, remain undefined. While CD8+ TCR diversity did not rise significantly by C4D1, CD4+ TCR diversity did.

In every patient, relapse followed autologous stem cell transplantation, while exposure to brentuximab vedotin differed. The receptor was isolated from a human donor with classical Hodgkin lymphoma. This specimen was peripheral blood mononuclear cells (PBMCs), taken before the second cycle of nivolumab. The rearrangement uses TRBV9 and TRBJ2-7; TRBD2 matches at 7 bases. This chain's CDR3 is CASSPSGHYEQYF. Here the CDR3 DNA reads TGTGCCAGCAGCCCTAGCGGACACTACGAGCAGTACTTC.